This TCR beta chain was retrieved from a study of technical replicates of blood from several donors. The repertoire was sequenced with immunoSEQ multiplex PCR; TCRdb's copy has only in-frame clones and lacks some. The table has about 12,000 clones, roughly 93% seen once. This TCR was sampled from a human donor in good health. The sequenced sample consisted of PBMCs.

CDR3 nucleotide sequence: TGTGCCAGCTCACCACTCGGGACAAACCTCCCGGGCACTGAAGCTTTCTTT. Its translation: CASSPLGTNLPGTEAFF. This chain links TRBV18 with TRBJ1-1; D is perhaps TRBD1 (6 bases). Germline V gene sequence: CDR1 KGHSH, CDR2 LQKENI. The CDR3 covers 17 residues. With 1 base removed from V and 4 bases from J, the gap between germline ends came to 19 bases.